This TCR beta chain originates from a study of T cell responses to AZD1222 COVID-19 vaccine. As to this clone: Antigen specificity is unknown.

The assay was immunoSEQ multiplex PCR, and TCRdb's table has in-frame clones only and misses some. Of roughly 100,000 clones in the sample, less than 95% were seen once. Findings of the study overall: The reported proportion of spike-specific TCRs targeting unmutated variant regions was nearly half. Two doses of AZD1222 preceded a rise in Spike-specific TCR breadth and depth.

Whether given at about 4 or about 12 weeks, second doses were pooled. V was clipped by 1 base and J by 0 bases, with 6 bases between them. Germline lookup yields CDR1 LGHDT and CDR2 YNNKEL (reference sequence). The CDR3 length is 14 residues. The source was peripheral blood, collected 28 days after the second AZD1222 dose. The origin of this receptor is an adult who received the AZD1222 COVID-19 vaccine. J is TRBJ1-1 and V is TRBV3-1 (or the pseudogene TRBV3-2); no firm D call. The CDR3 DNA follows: TGTGCCAGCAGCCAAGTATCCGTGAACACTGAAGCTTTCTTT. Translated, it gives CASSQVSVNTEAFF.